A selection of T cell receptor beta chains follows, all from one sample in a study of beta chain features in type 1 diabetes. The repertoire was sequenced with immunoSEQ multiplex PCR; TCRdb's copy has only in-frame clones and lacks some. The repertoire has 25,000 to 30,000 clones, 65% of them found once; the top ten carry approximately 2.5%. Input material: Tregs from blood. All receptors derive from a woman between 25 and 40 years old with type 1 diabetes. CDR3s include the opening cysteine and the closing phenylalanine or tryptophan. The D gene is left open where the match is weak. Expanded clones are given a class, and other clones once, few, many or no size at all.

D gene	clone size	V gene	J gene	CDR3 DNA	CDR3 protein
.	.	TRBV2	TRBJ1-1	TGTGCCAGCATCGCTGGGTTGGCAGACTACGGGGGGACTGAAGCTTTCTTT	CASIAGLADYGGTEAFF
TRBD1	few	TRBV28	TRBJ1-5	TGTGCCAGCAGTTTATGGACAGGGGGTAATCAGCCCCAGCATTTT	CASSLWTGGNQPQHF
TRBD1	few	TRBV10-3	TRBJ1-5	TGTGCCATCAGTGAGTCGGTCGGGACAGGGTACAATCAGCCCCAGCATTTT	CAISESVGTGYNQPQHF
TRBD2	.	TRBV9	TRBJ2-1	TGTGCCAGCAGCGTGGCTAGCGGGAGGACCTACAATGAGCAGTTCTTC	CASSVASGRTYNEQFF
TRBD1	few	TRBV28	TRBJ1-5	TGTGCCAGCACCGAGGGACAGCCCTATCAGCCCCAGCATTTT	CASTEGQPYQPQHF
.	.	TRBV18	TRBJ1-5	TGTGCCAGCTCACCATTTCCGAATCAGCCCCAGCATTTT	CASSPFPNQPQHF
TRBD2	once	TRBV7-8	TRBJ2-5	TGTGCCAGCAGCTTAGCGGGTGGTGGTAGCGGGAGATTTGGGACCCAGTACTTC	CASSLAGGGSGRFGTQYF
TRBD1	.	TRBV28	TRBJ2-5	TGTGCCAGCAGTTTATATGCAGGGGGTTTTGGAGAGACCCAGTACTTC	CASSLYAGGFGETQYF
.	.	TRBV29-1	TRBJ2-1	TGCAGCGCCGCCAGACAAACCTCCTACAATGAGCAGTTCTTC	CSAARQTSYNEQFF
.	.	TRBV11-1	TRBJ2-7	TGTGCCAGCAGTTCCCAGGGCTACGAGCAGTACTTC	CASSSQGYEQYF
TRBD1	.	TRBV18	TRBJ1-2	TGTGCCAGCTCACCGGGGACAGGGAGGACCTATGGCTACACCTTC	CASSPGTGRTYGYTF
TRBD2	once	TRBV19	TRBJ2-7	TGTGCCAGTAGTACTAGCGGGAGCTCCTACGAGCAGTACTTC	CASSTSGSSYEQYF
TRBD1	.	TRBV5-1	TRBJ2-1	TGCGCCAGCAGCTTGAGACAGGGGGACTACAATGAGCAGTTCTTC	CASSLRQGDYNEQFF
TRBD2	.	TRBV5-1	TRBJ2-1	TGCGCCAGCAGATCGGATCCGGGAGGGGGCAATGAGCAGTTCTTC	CASRSDPGGGNEQFF